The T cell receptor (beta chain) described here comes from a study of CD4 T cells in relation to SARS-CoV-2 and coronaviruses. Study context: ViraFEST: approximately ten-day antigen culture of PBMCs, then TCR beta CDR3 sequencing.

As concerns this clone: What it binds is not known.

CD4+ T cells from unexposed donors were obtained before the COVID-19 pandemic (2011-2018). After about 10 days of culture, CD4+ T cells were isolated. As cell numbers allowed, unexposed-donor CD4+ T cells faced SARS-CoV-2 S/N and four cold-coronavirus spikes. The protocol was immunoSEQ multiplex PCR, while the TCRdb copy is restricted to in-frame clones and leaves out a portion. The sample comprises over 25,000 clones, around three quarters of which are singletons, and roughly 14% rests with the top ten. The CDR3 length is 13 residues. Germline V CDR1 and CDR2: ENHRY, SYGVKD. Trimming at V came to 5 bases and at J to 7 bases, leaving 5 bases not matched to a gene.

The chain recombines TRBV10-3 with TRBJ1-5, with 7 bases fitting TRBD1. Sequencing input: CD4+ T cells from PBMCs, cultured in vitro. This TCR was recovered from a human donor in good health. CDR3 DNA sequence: TGTGCCATCAGTATACAGGGGTTCCAGCCCCAGCATTTT. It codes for CAISIQGFQPQHF.